What follows are 28 T cell receptor beta chains derived from one specimen sequenced in a study of T cell repertoires in cytomegalovirus infection. TCRdb itself ran the reads through MiXCR, one entry per CDR3 protein. This table has 230,000 or so distinct CDR3 sequences, 17% appearing once. Sequencing used CD8+ T cells from PBMCs. Receptors originate from a human donor in good health (CMV status not recorded). Some clones in this sample may be carry-over from other donors' samples.

V is TRBV28 and J is TRBJ1-1, with TRBD1 matching 8 bases. The CDR3 is 15 residues long. Trimming took 2 bases from V and 3 from J; bases not matched to a gene: 5. Germline V CDR1 and CDR2: MDHEN, SYDVKM. DNA for the CDR3: TGTGCCAGCAGTTTACCAGGGGGCGGTTACACTGAAGCTTTCTTT. Protein sequence: CASSLPGGGYTEAFF.

This clonotype appeared many times. The J gene is TRBJ2-1, the V gene TRBV12-3 or TRBV12-4, with a weak D call TRBD2 (6 bases). V dropped 4 bases and J dropped 4 bases, with 14 bases sitting between them. This CDR3 is 15 amino acids long. The CDR3 DNA reads as TGTGCCAGCAGTTCCGGGGACGGGAGATACAATGAGCAGTTCTTC. Translation: CASSSGDGRYNEQFF.

The chain joins TRBV28 to TRBJ2-7, with D maybe TRBD1 (6 bases). There are 16 residues in the CDR3. Trimming pared 5 bases from V and 3 bases from J, leaving 20 bases between. Germline V lookup: CDR1 MDHEN, CDR2 SYDVKM. CDR3 bases: TGTGCCAGCAGTGGGGGCAGAGGCCAGCTTCTCTACGAGCAGTACTTC. It yields the protein CASSGGRGQLLYEQYF.

This clonotype was recorded a few times. The chain carries TRBV29-1 and TRBJ2-2, with D perhaps matching TRBD2 (6 bases). CDR1 is SQVTM and CDR2 is ANQGSEA in the germline V gene. CDR3 length equals 15 residues. Trimming removed 6 bases from V and 5 bases from J, with 19 bases in between. CDR3 DNA sequence: TGCAGCGTCGCGACTCCGGGGGTGAAGACCGGGGAGCTGTTTTTT. Translating it yields CSVATPGVKTGELFF.

This clonotype was counted only a few times. J is TRBJ2-1 and V is TRBV20-1; D is unresolved. The CDR3 totals 15 residues. The ends were cut back, 3 bases at V and 0 bases at J, with 12 bases in the middle. Germline CDR1 and CDR2: DFQATT and SNEGSKA (reference sequence). CDR3 nucleotide sequence: TGCAGTGCTAGGGACGGGCCAAGCTCCTACAATGAGCAGTTCTTC. It encodes CSARDGPSSYNEQFF.

This sequence joins TRBV29-1 and TRBJ2-3, with 7 nucleotides matching TRBD2. Looked up from germline, CDR1 is SQVTM and CDR2 is ANQGSEA. The ends lost 3 bases at V and 0 bases at J; junction bases unmatched: 3. CDR3 length equals 14 residues. In DNA, the CDR3 is TGCAGCGTTGATGCACTAGCGAGCACAGATACGCAGTATTTT. It encodes CSVDALASTDTQYF.

This clonotype was recorded many times. The chain couples TRBV6-5 to TRBJ1-5; D call uncertain. The length of the CDR3 is 14 residues. The ends were cut back, 1 base at V and 0 bases at J, with 4 bases in the middle. Germline lookup yields CDR1 MNHEY and CDR2 SVGAGI. The CDR3 is CASSYLNSNQPQHF. CDR3 sequence (DNA): TGTGCCAGCAGTTACTTAAATAGCAATCAGCCCCAGCATTTT.

This clonotype was detected many times. The chain has TRBV7-2 and TRBJ2-3; 8 bases align to TRBD2. Per germline, CDR1 SGHTA and CDR2 FQGNSA. The CDR3 is 16 amino acids. V lost 1 base, J lost 1 base, and 4 bases stayed unmatched. Written as DNA, the CDR3 is TGTGCCAGCAGCTTAGTTATCGGGGGGGGCACAGATACGCAGTATTTT. Protein product: CASSLVIGGGTDTQYF. Supplemented by reference TRBV7-2 and TRBJ2-3, the full variable domain reads GAGVSQSPSNKVTEKGKDVELRCDPISGHTALYWYRQSLGQGLEFLIYFQGNSAPDKSGLPSDRFSAERTGGSVSTLTIQRTQQEDSAVYLCASSLVIGGGTDTQYFGPGTRLTVL.

This clonotype appeared many times. The J gene is TRBJ2-6, the V gene TRBV18; tentative D call: TRBD2 (5 bases). Trimming removed 2 bases at V and 0 bases at J, with 11 bases between. CDR1 and CDR2 (germline): KGHSH, LQKENI. CDR3 length equals 17 residues. The CDR3: CASSPSEVLSGANVLTF. The CDR3 nucleotides are TGTGCCAGCTCACCATCGGAGGTGCTCTCTGGGGCCAACGTCCTGACTTTC.

This clonotype was observed a few times. The chain recombines TRBV27 with TRBJ1-5; D might be TRBD1 (6 bases). Germline loops: CDR1 MNHEY, CDR2 SMNVEV (reference sequence). The CDR3 covers 16 residues. Trimming removed 5 bases from V and 3 bases from J, with 17 bases in between. CDR3 DNA: TGTGCCAGCAGTCCATCATCAGGACAGACCAATCAGCCCCAGCATTTT. Translated, it gives CASSPSSGQTNQPQHF.

The chain uses TRBV20-1 and TRBJ2-7; D perhaps matches TRBD2 (6 bases). Germline CDR1 reads DFQATT; CDR2 reads SNEGSKA (reference sequence). V lost 4 bases and J lost 2, with 18 bases in between. CDR3 length equals 15 residues. CDR3 residues: CSANTIAGTTYEQYF. In DNA form, the CDR3 reads TGCAGTGCTAATACTATCGCGGGGACGACCTACGAGCAGTACTTC.

At least ten counts were recorded for this clonotype. The chain carries TRBV10-3 and TRBJ2-1; TRBD2 matches 10 bases. Per the germline V gene, CDR1 is ENHRY and CDR2 is SYGVKD. V lost 11 bases to trimming and J lost 1 base; unmatched junction nucleotides: 17. The CDR3 contains 18 residues. The CDR3 here is CAALASGGARTSYNEQFF. The CDR3 DNA is TGTGCCGCCCTGGCGAGCGGGGGGGCCAGGACGTCCTACAATGAGCAGTTCTTC.

This CDR3 reads CASSRPVGLDIFDEQFF. CDR3 DNA sequence: TGTGCCAGCAGCCGGCCCGTGGGACTAGACATATTCGATGAGCAGTTCTTC. The rearrangement uses TRBV4-2 and TRBJ2-1, with 8 bases aligning to TRBD2. The CDR3 spans 17 residues. Germline CDR1 LGHNA, CDR2 YNFKEQ. After removal of 4 bases from V and 8 bases from J, the junction contained 16 bases not matched to a gene.

The CDR3 DNA is TGCAGCGTTGCAGACTACGAGCAGTACTTC. This codes for CSVADYEQYF. The chain links TRBV29-1 to TRBJ2-7; D gene unclear. The CDR3 has 10 amino acids. Trimming stripped 4 bases from V and 3 bases from J, with 4 bases between. Germline lookup yields CDR1 SQVTM and CDR2 ANQGSEA.

This clonotype has at least ten counts. The V gene is TRBV12-3 or TRBV12-4, the J gene TRBJ2-7; 8 bases fit TRBD1. V lost 3 bases, J lost 0 bases, and 4 bases stayed unmatched. The CDR3 spans 15 residues. CDR3 loop: CASSFSTGGSYEQYF. The CDR3, as DNA: TGTGCCAGCAGTTTCTCCACAGGGGGCTCCTACGAGCAGTACTTC.

This clonotype has only a few counts. The chain combines TRBV11-2 with TRBJ2-2, with TRBD1 matching over 9 bases. There are 15 residues in the CDR3. V lost 6 bases and J lost 6; bases outside the gene matches: 8. The germline gives CDR1 SGHAT, CDR2 FQNNGV. CDR3 nucleotide sequence: TGTGCCAGCAGGTCCGGGACAGGGTCCCCCGGGGAGCTGTTTTTT. It translates to CASRSGTGSPGELFF. Filled out from reference TRBV11-2 and TRBJ2-2, the complete variable domain reads EAGVAQSPRYKIIEKRQSVAFWCNPISGHATLYWYQQILGQGPKLLIQFQNNGVVDDSQLPKDRFSAERLKGVDSTLKIQPAKLEDSAVYLCASRSGTGSPGELFFGEGSRLTVL.

This clonotype was seen repeatedly, ten times or more. The gene calls are TRBV7-9 and TRBJ1-1, with a tentative D call TRBD1 (5 bases). The CDR3 consists of 15 residues. Germline V gene data show CDR1 as SEHNR and CDR2 as FQNEAQ (reference sequence). Trimming removed 5 bases at V and 5 bases at J, with 18 bases between. In DNA form, the CDR3 reads TGTGCCAGCAGCCGACTCCAGGGCGGTGAAACTGAAGCTTTCTTT. It is translated as CASSRLQGGETEAFF.

Many counts were recorded for this clonotype. The junction differs from germline at one of its ends, possibly a read error. The rearrangement uses TRBV5-1 and TRBJ2-1; D is possibly TRBD2 (6 bases). The CDR3 spans 14 residues. Germline CDR1 is SGHRS and CDR2 is YFSETQ. CDR3 amino acids: CASSLSGGYNEQFF. CDR3 bases: TGTGCCAGCAGCTTAAGCGGAGGGTACAATGAGCAGTTCTTC.

The chain has TRBV4-1 and TRBJ2-7, with TRBD1 matching over 8 bases. The trim removed 0 bases at V and 5 bases at J, leaving 6 bases unmatched. The CDR3 covers 15 residues. Germline lookup yields CDR1 MGHRA and CDR2 YSYEKL. In DNA, the CDR3 is TGCGCCAGCAGCCAAGACCGGACAGGGTACGACGAGCAGTACTTC. Translating it yields CASSQDRTGYDEQYF.

The rearrangement links TRBV4-1 to TRBJ2-7, with TRBD1 matching over 8 bases. Trimming removed 1 base from V and 2 bases from J; junction bases left unmatched: 4. Per germline, CDR1 MGHRA and CDR2 YSYEKL. This CDR3 contains 15 residues. CDR3 region: CASSQAKTGAYEQYF. The DNA of the CDR3 is TGCGCCAGCAGCCAAGCGAAGACAGGGGCCTACGAGCAGTACTTC.

This clonotype was seen a few times. This chain uses TRBV27 with TRBJ2-7; TRBD1 might be the D (5 bases). In germline, CDR1 is MNHEY, CDR2 SMNVEV (reference sequence). V lost 4 bases to trimming and J lost 4 bases, with 14 bases between them. This CDR3 comprises 14 residues. The CDR3, as DNA: TGTGCCAGCAGTTCGGACACCGGCGCTTACGAGCAGTACTTC. Its translation is CASSSDTGAYEQYF.

The V call is TRBV5-1, the J call TRBJ2-1, with 8 nucleotides matching TRBD2. The junction had 9 bases not matched to a gene; V was cut back by 0 bases and J by 4 bases. The CDR3 length is 17 residues. Germline assignment: CDR1 SGHRS and CDR2 YFSETQ. CDR3 nucleotides: TGCGCCAGCAGCTTGGGAATCGGCGGGGGGAAGTACAATGAGCAGTTCTTC. This translates into CASSLGIGGGKYNEQFF.

This clonotype was counted a few times. V is TRBV7-9 and J is TRBJ2-7; 8 nucleotides line up with TRBD1. The CDR3 is made up of 14 amino acids. The junction had 5 bases not matched to a gene; V was cut back by 5 bases and J by 2 bases. Germline V gene lookup returns CDR1 SEHNR and CDR2 FQNEAQ (reference sequence). CDR3 sequence reads: CASSALGQAYEQYF. The CDR3 coding sequence is TGTGCCAGCAGCGCCCTGGGACAGGCCTACGAGCAGTACTTC. Full variable domain (outside the CDR3, taken from reference TRBV7-9 and TRBJ2-7): DTGVSQNPRHKITKRGQNVTFRCDPISEHNRLYWYRQTLGQGPEFLTYFQNEAQLEKSRLLSDRFSAERPKGSFSTLEIQRTEQGDSAMYLCASSALGQAYEQYFGPGTRLTVT.

This clonotype was counted a few times. The rearrangement joins TRBV2 to TRBJ1-1; 10 nucleotides align to TRBD1. V dropped 5 bases and J dropped 1; count of bases not matched to a gene: 13. The CDR3 is 18 residues long. Germline V CDR1 and CDR2: SNHLY, FYNNEI. The CDR3 nucleotides are TGTGCCAGCAGTATAGGGACAGGGGTGGAATTTGCGAACACTGAAGCTTTCTTT. Translated, it gives CASSIGTGVEFANTEAFF.

This clonotype was detected once. The V call is TRBV5-4, the J call TRBJ2-3; a possible D gene is TRBD2 (7 bases). CDR1 and CDR2 (germline): SGHNT, YYREEE (reference sequence). CDR3 length: 19 amino acids. Trimming cost V 4 bases and J 6 bases, with 30 bases left between them. CDR3 amino acids: CASSGGSVLASWSRDTQYF. The CDR3 coding sequence is TGTGCCAGCAGCGGGGGCTCGGTACTAGCGAGTTGGAGCCGGGATACGCAGTATTTT. Full variable domain (rest looked up from reference TRBV5-4 and TRBJ2-3): ETGVTQSPTHLIKTRGQQVTLRCSSQSGHNTVSWYQQALGQGPQFIFQYYREEENGRGNFPPRFSGLQFPNYSSELNVNALELDDSALYLCASSGGSVLASWSRDTQYFGPGTRLTVL.

The chain joins TRBV28 to TRBJ1-6; D is perhaps TRBD1 (5 bases). Germline-derived CDR1 and CDR2 are MDHEN and SYDVKM. V lost 7 bases and J lost 8, with 27 bases in between. The CDR3 runs to 18 residues. The CDR3 DNA reads TGTGCCAGCAACCCCTTCCCAGGAGACAGCACCCTCCATTCACCCCTCCACTTT. As protein: CASNPFPGDSTLHSPLHF.

This clonotype was detected a few times. The genes are TRBV11-2 and TRBJ1-1; 11 bases are shared with TRBD1. V lost 4 bases and J lost 3; bases outside the gene matches: 4. The CDR3 covers 15 residues. Germline CDR1 and CDR2: SGHAT and FQNNGV. CDR3 DNA sequence: TGTGCCAGCAGCTCGGGACAGGGGGAAGACACTGAAGCTTTCTTT. Amino acids: CASSSGQGEDTEAFF.

In its sample, this clonotype was seen a few times. The J gene is TRBJ2-7, the V gene TRBV7-8; 14 bases map to TRBD2. This CDR3 has 22 amino acids. The trim removed 1 base at V and 6 bases at J, leaving 23 bases unmatched. Germline loops: CDR1 SGHVS, CDR2 FQNEAQ. The CDR3 coding sequence is TGTGCCAGCAGCTTAGATGTTTTTAATGGGTCAGCGACTAGCGGGGGGGTCGCCGAGCAGTACTTC. Its protein product is CASSLDVFNGSATSGGVAEQYF.